This T cell receptor beta chain is drawn from a study of shared clonotypes between healthy human individuals. Findings and limits, study-wide: Generation probability values for non-shared clonotypes were lower than those for clonotypes shared by all four donors.

About this clone: Its antigen remains unidentified.

The CDR3 is 18 residues long. Germline V gene data show CDR1 as MGHDK and CDR2 as SYGVNS. V was pared by 6 bases and J by 5 bases, with 20 bases of the junction left unmatched. Cells designated naive CD8 were CD45RO-negative and were positively selected for CCR7, with terminally differentiated effector memory CD45RA+ cells excluded. The input for sorted-subset replicate PCRs was 150 to 200 ng DNA, tens of thousands of T cell genomes. Profiling relied on immunoSEQ multiplex PCR, and the TCRdb table lists in-frame clones only, not all of them. The data show some 2.1 million clones, about 94% seen once.

The clonotype was recovered from a man aged 18 to 30 in good health. Some clones in this sample may be carry-over from other donors' samples. The V call is TRBV25-1, the J call TRBJ2-3; 7 bases agree with TRBD1. Material: naive CD8+ T cells from PBMCs. CDR3 in amino acids: CASSGQQRGQANRDTQYF. Written as DNA, the CDR3 is TGTGCCAGCAGCGGTCAGCAGCGCGGACAGGCAAATCGAGATACGCAGTATTTT.